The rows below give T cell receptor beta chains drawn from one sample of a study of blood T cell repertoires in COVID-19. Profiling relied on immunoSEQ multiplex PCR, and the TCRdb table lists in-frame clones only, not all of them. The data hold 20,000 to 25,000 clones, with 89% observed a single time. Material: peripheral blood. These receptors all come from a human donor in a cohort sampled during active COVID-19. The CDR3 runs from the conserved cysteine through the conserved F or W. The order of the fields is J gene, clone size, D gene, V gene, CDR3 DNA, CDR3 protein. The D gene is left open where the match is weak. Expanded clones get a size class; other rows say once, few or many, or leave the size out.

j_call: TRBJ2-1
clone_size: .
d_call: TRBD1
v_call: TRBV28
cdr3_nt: TGTGCCAGCAGTTTGGGACAGTCCTACAATGAGCAGTTCTTC
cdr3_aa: CASSLGQSYNEQFF

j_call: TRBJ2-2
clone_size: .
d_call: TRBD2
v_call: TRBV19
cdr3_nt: TGTGCCACCAGGACTAGCGGGAGGACCGGGGAGCTGTTTTTT
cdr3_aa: CATRTSGRTGELFF

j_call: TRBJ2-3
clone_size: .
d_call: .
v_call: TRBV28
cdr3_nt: TGTGCCAGCAGTTCCACAGGGTTCGAGGATTCGGATACGCAGTATTTT
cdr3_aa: CASSSTGFEDSDTQYF

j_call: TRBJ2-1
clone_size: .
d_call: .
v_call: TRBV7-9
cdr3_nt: TGTGCCAGCAGCCCCCCCACTAGCCGCTCCTACAATGAGCAGTTCTTC
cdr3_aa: CASSPPTSRSYNEQFF

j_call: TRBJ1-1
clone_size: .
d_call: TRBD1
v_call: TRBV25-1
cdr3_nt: TGTGCCAGCAGTTCACGGACAGGGGCCATGAACACTGAAGCTTTCTTT
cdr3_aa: CASSSRTGAMNTEAFF

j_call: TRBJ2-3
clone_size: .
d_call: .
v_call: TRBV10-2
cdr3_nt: TGCGCCAGCAGTGAGTTTTTAGCGGCAAGCACAGATACGCAGTATTTT
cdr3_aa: CASSEFLAASTDTQYF

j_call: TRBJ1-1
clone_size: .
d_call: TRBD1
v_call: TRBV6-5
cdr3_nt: TGTGCCAGCAGTTACTCGGGACAGGGCACTGAAGCTTTCTTT
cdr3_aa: CASSYSGQGTEAFF

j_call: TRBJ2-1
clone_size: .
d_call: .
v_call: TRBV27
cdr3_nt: TGTGCCAGCAGTTTTTCAGCCGCGGAACGAGGGAATGAGCAGTTCTTC
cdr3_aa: CASSFSAAERGNEQFF

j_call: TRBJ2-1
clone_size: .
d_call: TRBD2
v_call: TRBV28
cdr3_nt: TGTGCCAGCAGTTTATCCCCGGGACTAGGCTCCTCCGGGGATGAGCAGTTCTTC
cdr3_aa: CASSLSPGLGSSGDEQFF

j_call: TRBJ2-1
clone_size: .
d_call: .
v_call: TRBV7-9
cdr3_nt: TGTGCCAGCAGCTTAGATGGTAGACTCGAGGGTAATGAGCAGTTCTTC
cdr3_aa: CASSLDGRLEGNEQFF

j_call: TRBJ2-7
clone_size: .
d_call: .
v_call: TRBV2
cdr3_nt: TGTGCCAGCGGTCAGATCTCCTACGAGCAGTACTTC
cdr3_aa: CASGQISYEQYF

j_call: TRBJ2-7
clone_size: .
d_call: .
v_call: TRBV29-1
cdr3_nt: TGCAGCGTTGCTCGAGTCCGAACCCATTCCTACGAGCAGTACTTC
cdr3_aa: CSVARVRTHSYEQYF

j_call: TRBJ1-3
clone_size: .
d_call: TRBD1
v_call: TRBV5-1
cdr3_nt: TGCGCCAGCAGCTTGGGACAGGGGGCCGGAAACACCATATATTTT
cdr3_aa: CASSLGQGAGNTIYF

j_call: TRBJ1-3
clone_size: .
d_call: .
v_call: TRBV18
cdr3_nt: TGTGCCAGCTCAATTTCGACAGACCACTCTGGAAACACCATATATTTT
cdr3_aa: CASSISTDHSGNTIYF

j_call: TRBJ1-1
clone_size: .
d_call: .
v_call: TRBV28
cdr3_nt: TGTGCCAGCAGTTTCGGTCCGATGGCTTTCTTT
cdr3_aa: CASSFGPMAFF

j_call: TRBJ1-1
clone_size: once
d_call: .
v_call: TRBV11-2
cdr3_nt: TGTGCCAGCAGCTTAACCCCCTCTAGGCCTGAAGCTTTCTTT
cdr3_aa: CASSLTPSRPEAFF

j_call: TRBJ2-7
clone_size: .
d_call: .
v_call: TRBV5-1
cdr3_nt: TGCGCCAGCAGGGCAGGGGATCACTCCTACGAGCAGTACTTC
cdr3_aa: CASRAGDHSYEQYF

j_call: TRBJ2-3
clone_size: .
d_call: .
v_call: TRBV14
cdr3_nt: TGTGCCAGCAGCCGAGTGAACACAGATACGCAGTATTTT
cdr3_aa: CASSRVNTDTQYF

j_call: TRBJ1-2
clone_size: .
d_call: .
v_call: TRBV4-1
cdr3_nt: TGCGCCAGCAGCCAGGTACCTTCAGACAGGACCAACTATGGCTACACCTTC
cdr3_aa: CASSQVPSDRTNYGYTF

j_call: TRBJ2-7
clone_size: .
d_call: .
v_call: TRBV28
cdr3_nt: TGTGCCAGCAGTTTGATCAGGGATGAGCAGTACTTC
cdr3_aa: CASSLIRDEQYF

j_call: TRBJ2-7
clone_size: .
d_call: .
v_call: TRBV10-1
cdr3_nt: TGCGCCAGCAGTGACCTTGGCTCCAAGCAGTACTTC
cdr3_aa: CASSDLGSKQYF

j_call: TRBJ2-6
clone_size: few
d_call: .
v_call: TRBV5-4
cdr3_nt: TGTGCCAGCAGCTTGGGGTTCAGCTCTGGGGCCAACGTCCTGACTTTC
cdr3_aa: CASSLGFSSGANVLTF

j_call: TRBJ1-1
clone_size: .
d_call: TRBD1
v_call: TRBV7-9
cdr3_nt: TGTGCCAGCAGCTTAGGTCTCCGGCAGGGGGCGGATACTGAAGCTTTCTTT
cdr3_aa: CASSLGLRQGADTEAFF

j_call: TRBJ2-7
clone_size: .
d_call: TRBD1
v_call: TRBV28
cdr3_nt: TGTGCCAGCAGTTCCCCGTCCGGACAGGGGAATTGGGAGCAGTACTTC
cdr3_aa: CASSSPSGQGNWEQYF

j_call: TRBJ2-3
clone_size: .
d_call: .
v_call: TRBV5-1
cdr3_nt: TGCGCCACCGCTCCAACGGAGCCCACAGATACGCAGTATTTT
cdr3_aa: CATAPTEPTDTQYF

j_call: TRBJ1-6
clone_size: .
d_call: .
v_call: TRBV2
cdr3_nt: TGTGCCAGCAGCGAGGGGAGGAAGGGTTGGTCACCCCTCCACTTT
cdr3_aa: CASSEGRKGWSPLHF

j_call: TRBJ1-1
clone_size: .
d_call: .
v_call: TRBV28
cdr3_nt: TGTGCCAGCGGGGCCACTGAAGCTTTCTTT
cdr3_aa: CASGATEAFF

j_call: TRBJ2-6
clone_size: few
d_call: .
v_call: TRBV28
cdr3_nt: TGTGCCAGCAGTGTTCCCCGCTCTGGGGCCAACGTCCTGACTTTC
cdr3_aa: CASSVPRSGANVLTF

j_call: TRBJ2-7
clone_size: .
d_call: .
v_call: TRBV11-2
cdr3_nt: TGTGCCAGCAGCTCCTCACTACCCCTGGAGCAGTACTTC
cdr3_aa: CASSSSLPLEQYF

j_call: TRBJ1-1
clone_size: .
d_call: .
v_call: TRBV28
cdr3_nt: TGTGCCAGCAGTTTGCGCTCAAACACTGAAGCTTTCTTT
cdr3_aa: CASSLRSNTEAFF

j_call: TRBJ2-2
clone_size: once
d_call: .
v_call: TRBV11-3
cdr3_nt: TGTGCCAGCAGCTTAGATAGTTTCCGAGGGGAGCTGTTTTTT
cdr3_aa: CASSLDSFRGELFF

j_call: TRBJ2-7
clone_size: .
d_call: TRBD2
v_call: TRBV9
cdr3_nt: TGTGCCAGCAGTCAAGCAAGGACTAGCGGGAGACACGAGCAGTACTTC
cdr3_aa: CASSQARTSGRHEQYF

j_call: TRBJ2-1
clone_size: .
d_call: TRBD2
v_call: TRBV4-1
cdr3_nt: TGCGCCAGCAGCCTTCTAGCGGGAGGGCCTTCGTACAATGAGCAGTTCTTC
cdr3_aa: CASSLLAGGPSYNEQFF

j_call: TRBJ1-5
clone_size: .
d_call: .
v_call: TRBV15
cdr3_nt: TGTGCCACCAGCAGAGATAAGGGGAGGCGCCAGCCCCAGCATTTT
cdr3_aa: CATSRDKGRRQPQHF

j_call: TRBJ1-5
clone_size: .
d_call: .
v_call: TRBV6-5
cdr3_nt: TGTGCCGCCCGGATGGGGGGGAGGAAGGCCCAGCATTTT
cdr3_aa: CAARMGGRKAQHF

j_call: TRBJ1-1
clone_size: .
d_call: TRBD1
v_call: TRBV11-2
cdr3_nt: TGTGCCAGCAGCTTGACAGGGGACACTGAAGCTTTCTTT
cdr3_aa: CASSLTGDTEAFF

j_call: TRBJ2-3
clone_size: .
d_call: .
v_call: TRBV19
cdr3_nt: TGTGCCACAGGGCCCTCCTCCACAGATACGCAGTATTTT
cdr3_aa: CATGPSSTDTQYF

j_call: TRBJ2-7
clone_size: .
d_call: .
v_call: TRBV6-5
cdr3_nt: TGTGCCAGCAGTTACGCCCGTCAGGGCCACGAGCAGTACTTC
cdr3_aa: CASSYARQGHEQYF

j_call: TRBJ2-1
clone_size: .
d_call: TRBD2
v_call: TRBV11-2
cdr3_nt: TGTGCCAGCAGCTTTAGTAGAGGACTAGCGGGAGGGCCGTGGAATGAGCAGTTCTTC
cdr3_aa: CASSFSRGLAGGPWNEQFF

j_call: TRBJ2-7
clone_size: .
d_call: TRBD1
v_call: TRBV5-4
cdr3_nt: TGTGCCAGCAGCTTGGATCCAGGGGGCTACGAGCAGTACTTC
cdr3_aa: CASSLDPGGYEQYF

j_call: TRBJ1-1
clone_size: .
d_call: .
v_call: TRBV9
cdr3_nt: TGTGCCAGCAGCCCTAGAGAGTGGACTGAAGCTTTCTTT
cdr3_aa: CASSPREWTEAFF

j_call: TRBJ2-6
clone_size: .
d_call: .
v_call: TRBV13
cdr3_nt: TGTGCCAGCAAGAGTACAGGGAAGGTCTTTGGGGCCAACGTCCTGACTTTC
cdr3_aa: CASKSTGKVFGANVLTF

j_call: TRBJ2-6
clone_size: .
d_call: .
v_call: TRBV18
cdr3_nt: TGTGCCAGCTCACCAGCCCCAGTCCCCTCTGGGGCCAACGTCCTGACTTTC
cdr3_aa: CASSPAPVPSGANVLTF

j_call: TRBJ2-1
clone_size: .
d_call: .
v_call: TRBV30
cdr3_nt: TGTGCCTGGAGTGAAGCGCGGGAGCAGTTCTTC
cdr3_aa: CAWSEAREQFF

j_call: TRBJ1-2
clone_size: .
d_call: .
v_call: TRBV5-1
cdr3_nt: TGCGCCAGCAGCTTGGGGGGGGGCGATGGCTACACCTTC
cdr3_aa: CASSLGGGDGYTF

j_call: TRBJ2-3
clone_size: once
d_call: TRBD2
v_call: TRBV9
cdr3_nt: TGTGCCAGCAGCGCTAGCGGGAGCACAGATACGCAGTATTTT
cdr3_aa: CASSASGSTDTQYF

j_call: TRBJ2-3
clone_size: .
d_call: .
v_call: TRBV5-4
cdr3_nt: TGTGCCAGCAGCCCCGACAGGTCAACAGATACGCAGTATTTT
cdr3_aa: CASSPDRSTDTQYF

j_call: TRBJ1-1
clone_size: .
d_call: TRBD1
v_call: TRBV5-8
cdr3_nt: TGTGCCAGCAGCTCAGGGGGCCCGAACACTGAAGCTTTCTTT
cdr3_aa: CASSSGGPNTEAFF

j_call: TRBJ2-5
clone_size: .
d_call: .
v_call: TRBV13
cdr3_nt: TGTGCCAGCAGCCTCAGTGGAGGTAATCAAGAGACCCAGTACTTC
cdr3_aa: CASSLSGGNQETQYF

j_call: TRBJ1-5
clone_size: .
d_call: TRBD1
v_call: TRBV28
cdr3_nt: TGTGCCAGCAGTTTATACCGGACAGGGACGATGAATCAGCCCCAGCATTTT
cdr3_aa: CASSLYRTGTMNQPQHF

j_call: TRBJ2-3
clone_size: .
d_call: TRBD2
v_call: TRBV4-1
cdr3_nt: TGCGCCAGCAGCCCCTGGACTAGCGGGAGTTATACGCAGTATTTT
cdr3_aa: CASSPWTSGSYTQYF

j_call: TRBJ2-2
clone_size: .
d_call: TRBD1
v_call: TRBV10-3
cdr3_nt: TGTGCCATCAGCCGGGACAGGGAAATAGGGGAGCTGTTTTTT
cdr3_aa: CAISRDREIGELFF

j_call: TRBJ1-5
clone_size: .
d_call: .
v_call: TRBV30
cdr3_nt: TGTGCCTGCTCCGGGGATTATAGCAATCAGCCCCAGCATTTT
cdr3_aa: CACSGDYSNQPQHF

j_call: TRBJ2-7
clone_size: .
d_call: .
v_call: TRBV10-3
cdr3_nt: TGTGCCATCAGTGAGGTTAGGGGGGGGGTCTACGAGCAGTACTTC
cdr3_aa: CAISEVRGGVYEQYF

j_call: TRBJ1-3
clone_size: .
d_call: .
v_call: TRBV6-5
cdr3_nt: TGTGCCAGCAGTTACTCGGCAGGCTCCTCTGGAAACACCATATATTTT
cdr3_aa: CASSYSAGSSGNTIYF

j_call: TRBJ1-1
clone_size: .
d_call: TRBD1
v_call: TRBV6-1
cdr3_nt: TGTGCCAGCAGTGAATCGGACAGGGGAGGCACTGAAGCTTTCTTT
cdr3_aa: CASSESDRGGTEAFF

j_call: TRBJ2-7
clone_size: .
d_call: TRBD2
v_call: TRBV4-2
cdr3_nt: TGTGCCAGCAGCCAGGAGACTAGTGGGACTAACCAGCAGTACTTC
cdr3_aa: CASSQETSGTNQQYF

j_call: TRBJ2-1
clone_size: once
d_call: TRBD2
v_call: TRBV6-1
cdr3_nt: TGTGCCAGCAGTGAAATTCTAGCGGCCTACAATGAGCAGTTCTTC
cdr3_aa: CASSEILAAYNEQFF

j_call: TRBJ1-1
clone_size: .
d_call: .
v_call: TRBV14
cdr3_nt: TGTGCCAGCAGCCCTCCCGGATCGGGGGGATACACTGAAGCTTTCTTT
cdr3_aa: CASSPPGSGGYTEAFF

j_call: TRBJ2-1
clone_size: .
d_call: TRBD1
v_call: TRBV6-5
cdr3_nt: TGTGCCAGCAGGTTATTGCCAGGGGGCGATGAGCAGTTCTTC
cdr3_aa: CASRLLPGGDEQFF